These T cell receptor beta chains were read from a single sample in a study of T cell changes during pregnancy in multiple sclerosis. Sequenced by immunoSEQ multiplex PCR; TCRdb stores in-frame clones only, minus some. The sample records 60,000 or so clones, less than 95% being singletons. This specimen was CD4+ T cells from peripheral blood mononuclear cells, taken after pregnancy. These receptors were collected from a female donor in good health, enrolled as a control in a pregnancy study. Both conserved end residues are part of each CDR3. Fields, in order: J gene, D gene, V gene, CDR3 protein. A D gene is named only where the DNA matches it firmly.

TRBJ2-6	-	TRBV12-1	CASSFHIGQSRANVLTF
TRBJ1-1	-	TRBV12-5	CASADRNTEAFF
TRBJ2-5	-	TRBV23-1	CASSQSAGPETQYF
TRBJ1-4	-	TRBV5-1	CASTDDSANEKLFF
TRBJ1-1	-	TRBV15	CATRETVNTEAFF
TRBJ2-1	-	TRBV6-5	CASTSLNEQFF
TRBJ2-1	TRBD1	TRBV7-2	CASSFGQGAHEQFF
TRBJ1-1	-	TRBV29-1	CSGGVGEGTEAFF
TRBJ2-3	TRBD1	TRBV4-3	CASSQAGGGTQYF
TRBJ2-4	-	TRBV7-3	CASSQPGTAGYRIQYF
TRBJ1-1	TRBD1	TRBV7-8	CASSPSTGGYTEAFF
TRBJ2-3	-	TRBV21-1	CASSKEQRGFTDTQYF
TRBJ1-1	TRBD1	TRBV7-3	CASSLDPGTGRYTEAFF
TRBJ1-2	-	TRBV6-6	CASSYHNYGYTF
TRBJ2-3	TRBD1	TRBV14	CASSQLAGGGTDTQYF
TRBJ2-7	-	TRBV9	CASSVDVGLSYEQYF
TRBJ1-5	-	TRBV21-1	CASSKERVPQHF